This T cell receptor (beta chain) was captured in a study of blood T cell repertoires in COVID-19. The CDR3 length is 14 residues. V dropped 3 bases and J dropped 4; count of bases not matched to a gene: 4. Germline values: CDR1 LGHNA, CDR2 YNFKEQ. How the authors handled the data: Reference gene primer amplification gave nucleated cell count estimates. Sequencing was performed with immunoSEQ multiplex PCR; in TCRdb, only in-frame clones are kept and a portion is missing. V, J and clone size are taken as reported in that table, and D and trimming were inferred from the DNA itself. The repertoire holds around 57,000 clones, with around 87% as singletons. There are a few counts of this clone.

This clonotype was sampled from a man aged 45-65 years with active COVID-19. The source material was peripheral blood. The chain employs TRBV4-2 and TRBJ1-1, with 8 bases that match TRBD1. CDR3 loop: CASSHGQGGTEAFF. The CDR3 DNA reads TGTGCCAGCAGCCACGGACAGGGAGGCACTGAAGCTTTCTTT.